This TCR beta chain was recovered during a study of CD8+ T cells in alopecia areata. Extraction of RNA preceded its reverse transcription into cDNA, which served as the sequencing template. Clones were read by immunoSEQ multiplex PCR, and TCRdb kept only the in-frame ones, dropping some. The data show 100,000 to 150,000 clones, approximately 48% seen once. CDR1 is SGHVS, CDR2 FQNEAQ, per germline. V lost 10 bases, J lost 2 bases, and 14 bases lay in between. The CDR3 covers 14 residues. Judged by abundance, this clone is medium-sized (0.01 to 0.1%). The rearrangement joins TRBV7-8 to TRBJ2-2; D gene unclear. The TCR originated in a human donor with alopecia areata. Material: CD8+ T cells sorted from blood, obtained at week 0. For the CDR3, the DNA is TGTGCCACCCATCCGGGTCTCAACACCGGGGAGCTGTTTTTT. It yields the protein CATHPGLNTGELFF.